The following is a TCR beta chain sequence with its context. The CDR3 extends over 18 amino acids. In the authors' workflow: Estimated nucleated cell counts came from reference gene primer amplification. Clones were read by immunoSEQ multiplex PCR, and TCRdb kept only the in-frame ones, dropping some. The V and J calls and clone size come from that table; D and trimming were worked out from the DNA. The sample lists about 94,000 clones; approximately 80% were seen once. These data originate in a study of blood T cell repertoires in COVID-19. Study in general: COVID-19 samples collected from the United States, Italy and Spain covered acute and convalescent phases. PBMCs, B-cell-depleted T cells, or T cells provided the cDNA or gDNA that made up the material.

The rearrangement links TRBV21-1 to TRBJ1-6. TRBV21-1 is an annotated pseudogene. Sequencing was done on a sample of peripheral blood. The receptor's source is a woman aged 80 or over with acute or convalescent COVID-19. This CDR3 is CASSKARGGTDYNSPLHF. The CDR3 nucleotides are TGTGCCAGCAGCAAAGCGCGGGGTGGGACGGATTATAATTCACCCCTCCACTTT.